This T cell receptor beta chain derives from a study of T cell changes during pregnancy in multiple sclerosis. About this clone itself: The same CDR3 also results from other DNA sequences found in this sample.

The method was immunoSEQ multiplex PCR; TCRdb's version includes in-frame clones alone and lacks a portion of them. The repertoire includes around 95,000 clones, approximately 95% of them detected once, and more than 1.5% sits in the top ten. The sample here was peripheral blood, taken after pregnancy. This clonotype was sampled from a female donor in good health, enrolled as a control in a pregnancy study.

Here the CDR3 DNA reads TGCGCCAGCAGCCTGGGACTAGCGGCATACAATGAGCAGTTCTTC. Its protein product is CASSLGLAAYNEQFF. The chain combines TRBV5-1 with TRBJ2-1, with 11 bases fitting TRBD2. The V and J ends lost 4 bases and 4 bases, in that order; junction bases with no gene match: 4. Germline CDR1 SGHRS, CDR2 YFSETQ. The length of the CDR3 is 15 residues.